These T cell receptor beta chains were read from a single sample in a study of CD8+ T cells in alopecia areata. The protocol was immunoSEQ multiplex PCR, while the TCRdb copy is restricted to in-frame clones and leaves out a portion. The sample lists hundreds of thousands of clones; around 67% were seen once. The specimen comprised CD4+ T cells sorted from blood, sampled at week 0. These receptors were taken from a human donor with alopecia areata. CDR3s include the opening cysteine and the closing phenylalanine or tryptophan. Fields, in order: J gene, V gene, clone size, D gene, CDR3 DNA, CDR3 protein. A D gene is named only where the DNA matches it firmly. Size values are once, few and many counts, or a class for expanded clones, and some rows have none.

>TRBJ2-3|TRBV5-6|.|TRBD2
TGTGCCAGCAGCTTCGCTAGCGGGGGTTACACAGATACGCAGTATTTT
CASSFASGGYTDTQYF
>TRBJ2-7|TRBV29-1|few|TRBD1
TGCAGCGCTAGGGGACAGGGAGCCTACGAGCAGTACTTC
CSARGQGAYEQYF
>TRBJ1-5|TRBV2|.|.
TGTGCCAGCAGTGAAGAGGGTCAGGCGCCCCAGCATTTT
CASSEEGQAPQHF
>TRBJ2-5|TRBV29-1|.|.
TGCAGCGTTGAACGAGGCCTACAAGAGACCCAGTACTTC
CSVERGLQETQYF
>TRBJ1-2|TRBV4-2|few|.
TGTGCCAGCAGCCCCTCGTCCGGGACGGATAACTATGGCTACACCTTC
CASSPSSGTDNYGYTF
>TRBJ2-7|TRBV7-2|.|.
TGTGCCAGCAGCTTTCTACAGGCCTACGAGCAGTACTTC
CASSFLQAYEQYF
>TRBJ2-5|TRBV6-6|.|.
TGTGCCAGCAGTTATCAAGCTCTCCAAGAGACCCAGTACTTC
CASSYQALQETQYF
>TRBJ1-4|TRBV25-1|.|.
TGTGCCAGCAGTGAATTCAGCTCACTTAATGAGAAACTGTTTTTT
CASSEFSSLNEKLFF
>TRBJ2-6|TRBV5-1|.|.
TGCGCCAGCAGCTCTTGGGACACCGGCGGGGCCAACGTCCTGACTTTC
CASSSWDTGGANVLTF
>TRBJ1-4|TRBV7-9|.|.
TGTGCCAGCAGCCCCCGAGGAGCTGCGAATGAAAAACTGTTTTTT
CASSPRGAANEKLFF
>TRBJ1-6|TRBV12-5|few|.
TGTGCTAGTGGTTTAGAACAGGATTCACCCCTCCACTTT
CASGLEQDSPLHF
>TRBJ2-7|TRBV29-1|.|TRBD1
TGCAGCGTCGCCCGGGACAGGGGTAAGGAGCAGTACTTC
CSVARDRGKEQYF
>TRBJ2-3|TRBV5-1|.|.
TGCGCCAGCAGCTTTCCGGGCACAGATACGCAGTATTTT
CASSFPGTDTQYF
>TRBJ1-2|TRBV30|.|.
TGTGCCTGGAGTTCACACCCCGGACCTAACTATGGCTACACCTTC
CAWSSHPGPNYGYTF
>TRBJ1-2|TRBV7-2|few|.
TGTGCCAGCAGCTTAAGTACTGAGTATGGCTACACCTTC
CASSLSTEYGYTF
>TRBJ2-3|TRBV15|.|.
TGTGCCACCAGGGCAGGTATAGGCACAGATACGCAGTATTTT
CATRAGIGTDTQYF
>TRBJ1-1|TRBV30|.|.
TGTGCCTGGACGTCTGGGGGGAACACTGAAGCTTTCTTT
CAWTSGGNTEAFF
>TRBJ1-6|TRBV30|.|.
TGTGCCTGGAGTAGTGGATTTAGGGGGTCACCCCTCCACTTT
CAWSSGFRGSPLHF
>TRBJ2-3|TRBV18|.|TRBD1
TGTGCCAGCTCAAGTGACAGGGTAGATACGCAGTATTTT
CASSSDRVDTQYF
>TRBJ2-3|TRBV29-1|.|.
TGCAGCGTTGGGAGGGGCAGGGTCAGAGGTACAGATACGCAGTATTTT
CSVGRGRVRGTDTQYF
>TRBJ1-3|TRBV15|.|.
TGTGCCACCAGCAGAGAGTTGCCGGGAAGCTCTGGAAACACCATATATTTT
CATSRELPGSSGNTIYF
>TRBJ1-2|TRBV29-1|.|.
TGCAGCGTTGAAGATCGAAACGGGCCCTATGGCTACACCTTC
CSVEDRNGPYGYTF
>TRBJ1-1|TRBV9|.|.
TGTGCCAGCAGCGTAGGTGGTTACACTGAAGCTTTCTTT
CASSVGGYTEAFF
>TRBJ2-2|TRBV11-1|.|.
TGTGCCAGCAGCTTCCGGACCCCTGGTACCGGGGAGCTGTTTTTT
CASSFRTPGTGELFF
>TRBJ1-1|TRBV30|.|.
TGTGCCTGGAGTGGGGGGGGCAGCCCCATGAACACTGAAGCTTTCTTT
CAWSGGGSPMNTEAFF
>TRBJ1-2|TRBV30|.|.
TGTGCCTGGAGTGAAATTCGCGGTGGGGGCTACACCTTC
CAWSEIRGGGYTF
>TRBJ1-3|TRBV29-1|few|.
TGCAGCGTTGTCCTCGGACGGCCGGGGGACACCATATATTTT
CSVVLGRPGDTIYF
>TRBJ2-3|TRBV11-2|few|TRBD2
TGTGCCAGCAGCACGCGACTAGCGACAGATACGCAGTATTTT
CASSTRLATDTQYF
>TRBJ2-3|TRBV19|.|.
TGTGCCAGTAGTATACAGGGCGGCGGCACAGATACGCAGTATTTT
CASSIQGGGTDTQYF
>TRBJ2-1|TRBV7-9|few|.
TGTGCCAGCAGCTCACCGCTAGGGGGGGCTTCCTACAATGAGCAGTTCTTC
CASSSPLGGASYNEQFF
>TRBJ1-2|TRBV30|.|.
TGTGCCTGGAGTTCTAATGTGGACAGCTATGGCTACACCTTC
CAWSSNVDSYGYTF
>TRBJ1-1|TRBV30|.|TRBD1
TGTGCCTGGACCCAGGGGGCTCCGAGGAGGACTGAAGCTTTCTTT
CAWTQGAPRRTEAFF
>TRBJ2-5|TRBV9|few|.
TGTGCCAGCAGCGTAGCTGGGAATCGGGGTTCCCAAGAGACCCAGTACTTC
CASSVAGNRGSQETQYF
>TRBJ1-2|TRBV30|.|.
TGTGCCTGGAGTGGGGGAAATGGCTACACCTTC
CAWSGGNGYTF
>TRBJ2-3|TRBV29-1|.|.
TGCAGCGCTCCCGGGACACCAAGCACAGATACGCAGTATTTT
CSAPGTPSTDTQYF
>TRBJ1-4|TRBV10-3|.|.
TGTGCCATCAGCCCGGGACATGAAAATGAAAAACTGTTTTTT
CAISPGHENEKLFF
>TRBJ1-2|TRBV5-1|.|TRBD1
TGCGCCAGCAGCCAGGACAGGGACTATGGCTACACCTTC
CASSQDRDYGYTF
>TRBJ1-1|TRBV6-5|.|.
TGTGCCAGCAGTCCCGACGGCTTGAACACTGAAGCTTTCTTT
CASSPDGLNTEAFF
>TRBJ2-3|TRBV29-1|few|.
TGCAGCTTCCCCCGTCGTGCCGATACGCAGTATTTT
CSFPRRADTQYF
>TRBJ2-7|TRBV7-8|.|TRBD2
TGTGCCAGCAGCTCGACGGGAGGATCCTACGAGCAGTACTTC
CASSSTGGSYEQYF
>TRBJ2-3|TRBV14|.|TRBD2
TGTGCCAGCAGCCCTGGGACTAGCGCAGATACGCAGTATTTT
CASSPGTSADTQYF
>TRBJ2-2|TRBV29-1|.|.
TGCAGCGCAGAATTCCTCCTCGATGGGGAGCTGTTTTTT
CSAEFLLDGELFF
>TRBJ2-5|TRBV29-1|few|.
TGCAGCGTAGGACAGTCCCAAGAGACCCAGTACTTC
CSVGQSQETQYF
>TRBJ2-5|TRBV29-1|few|TRBD1
TGCAGCGTTCTAGGGGGCACGGAGACCCAGTACTTC
CSVLGGTETQYF
>TRBJ2-1|TRBV15|.|TRBD1
TGTGCCACCAGCGAATCGACCGGGACAGTCTGGAATGAGCAGTTCTTC
CATSESTGTVWNEQFF
>TRBJ2-3|TRBV27|.|.
TGTGCCAGCAGTCCCCGTGTACGTGTCACAGATACGCAGTATTTT
CASSPRVRVTDTQYF
>TRBJ2-3|TRBV30|.|.
TGTGCCTGGAGTGTTGGGGGTCCAGATACGCAGTATTTT
CAWSVGGPDTQYF
>TRBJ2-2|TRBV11-2|once|.
TGTGCCAGCAGCTCACTCTACACCGGGGAGCTGTTTTTT
CASSSLYTGELFF
>TRBJ2-3|TRBV5-1|.|.
TGCGCCAGCGTCCGAGGGGGTAGCACAGATACGCAGTATTTT
CASVRGGSTDTQYF
>TRBJ1-2|TRBV6-6|.|TRBD1
TGTGCCAGCAGCCCGTCAGGGACAGCGATTAACTATGGCTACACCTTC
CASSPSGTAINYGYTF
>TRBJ1-5|TRBV5-1|.|TRBD1
TGCGCCAGCAGCTTGGGGGACAGTAGCAATCAGCCCCAGCATTTT
CASSLGDSSNQPQHF
>TRBJ1-5|TRBV2|.|.
TGTGCCAGCAGTTTCGGGGGGGCGGGTCAGCCCCAGCATTTT
CASSFGGAGQPQHF
>TRBJ1-6|TRBV5-6|once|TRBD1
TGTGCCAGCAGCCCGACAGGGGTAAATTCACCCCTCCACTTT
CASSPTGVNSPLHF
>TRBJ2-7|TRBV18|.|TRBD1
TGTGCCAGCTCACCCGGGACAGGGGCCTACGAGCAGTACTTC
CASSPGTGAYEQYF
>TRBJ2-7|TRBV5-1|.|.
TGCGCCAGCAGCACTGGACGGTCTGGGGAGCAGTACTTC
CASSTGRSGEQYF
>TRBJ2-3|TRBV4-2|.|.
TGTGCCAGCAGTCCTCGGGGAAACACAGATACGCAGTATTTT
CASSPRGNTDTQYF